Below, 26 T cell receptor beta chains from the same sample are listed, as sequenced in a study of graft-versus-host responses after intestinal transplantation. Method: immunoSEQ multiplex PCR; TCRdb's copy keeps in-frame clones and lacks some. This table holds over 100,000 clones, approximately 94% found once. These receptors have no known antigen. Sequenced here: unstimulated CD4+ T cells sorted from spleen or lymph node cells, sampled before transplant. The receptors derive from a human donor who was the organ donor for an intestinal transplant.

The J gene is TRBJ2-7, the V gene TRBV7-2, with 15 bases lining up with TRBD2. Unmatched junction bases numbered 9, after V lost 5 bases and J lost 4 bases. The CDR3 runs 17 residues. Germline CDR1 and CDR2: SGHTA and FQGNSA. DNA for the CDR3: TGTGCCAGCAGCAGGGGACTAGCGGGAGGAAAAGGGTACGAGCAGTACTTC. It encodes CASSRGLAGGKGYEQYF.

The genes are TRBV30 and TRBJ2-7; TRBD2 matches at 14 bases. Trimming removed 0 bases from V and 9 bases from J; junction bases left unmatched: 4. The CDR3 runs to 14 residues. Germline CDR1 is GTSNPN and CDR2 is SVGIG (reference sequence). CDR3 protein: CAWSVAGLAGAQYF. DNA of the CDR3: TGTGCCTGGAGTGTAGCGGGACTAGCGGGAGCGCAGTACTTC.

The gene calls are TRBV15 and TRBJ2-1; D remains ambiguous. The germline V and J ends were trimmed by 5 bases and 2 bases, with 13 bases remaining between them. The CDR3 is 15 amino acids. The germline gives CDR1 LNHNV, CDR2 YYDKDF (reference sequence). The CDR3 nucleotides read TGTGCCACCAGCCCAAGTAGCAGAGCCTACAATGAGCAGTTCTTC. This sequence encodes CATSPSSRAYNEQFF.

The chain combines TRBV2 with TRBJ1-4; 7 nucleotides agree with TRBD1. This CDR3 comprises 16 residues. The V gene end was trimmed by 5 bases and the J gene end by 3 bases; junction bases not matched to a gene: 9. Germline V gene data show CDR1 as SNHLY and CDR2 as FYNNEI. CDR3 residues: CASSSDRSGANEKLFF. In nucleotides, the CDR3 is TGTGCCAGCAGTTCGGACAGGTCGGGGGCTAATGAAAAACTGTTTTTT.

This chain links TRBV7-9 with TRBJ2-2; D gene unclear. The V end was cut by 6 bases, the J end by 0 bases, with 8 bases between. Germline-derived CDR1 and CDR2 are SEHNR and FQNEAQ (reference sequence). This CDR3 contains 14 residues. The CDR3, as DNA: TGTGCCAGCAGTGCCCTGGCGAACACCGGGGAGCTGTTTTTT. Encoded protein: CASSALANTGELFF.

J is TRBJ2-3 and V is TRBV6-6, with TRBD2 matching over 10 bases. Germline V lookup: CDR1 MNHNY, CDR2 SVGAGI (reference sequence). Trimming removed 6 bases from V and 8 bases from J; junction bases left unmatched: 14. The CDR3 runs 16 residues. CDR3 loop: CASSTLLAGSPGTQYF. CDR3 sequence (DNA): TGTGCCAGCAGCACCCTACTAGCGGGAAGCCCCGGTACGCAGTATTTT.

This chain links TRBV6-1 with TRBJ1-5; D is possibly TRBD1 (5 bases). The germline gives CDR1 MNHNS, CDR2 SASEGT. The CDR3 consists of 15 residues. Trimming removed 6 bases at V and 2 bases at J, with 14 bases between. The CDR3 DNA is TGTGCCAGCAGGGGGGTCGTAGGAGGCAATCAGCCCCAGCATTTT. Protein product: CASRGVVGGNQPQHF.

Worth noting for this clone: Relative to the germline gene, one junction end is altered; a read error may explain this. The chain joins TRBV5-1 to TRBJ1-1, with 8 positions matching TRBD1. There are 16 residues in the CDR3. CDR1 SGHRS and CDR2 YFSETQ come from the germline V gene. The CDR3 region is CARSLPGGGGNTEAFF. The DNA of the CDR3 is TGCGCCCGCAGCTTGCCAGGGGGCGGGGGAAACACTGAAGCTTTCTTT. Full variable domain (missing parts from reference TRBV5-1 and TRBJ1-1): KAGVTQTPRYLIKTRGQQVTLSCSPISGHRSVSWYQQTPGQGLQFLFEYFSETQRNKGNFPGRFSGRQFSNSRSEMNVSTLELGDSALYLCARSLPGGGGNTEAFFGQGTRLTVV.

V is TRBV7-3 and J is TRBJ2-5, with 11 bases lining up with TRBD2. This CDR3 contains 15 residues. The germline CDR1 and CDR2 sequences are SGHTA and FQGTGA. After removal of 2 bases from V and 2 bases from J, the junction contained 1 base not matched to a gene. CDR3 nucleotide sequence: TGTGCCAGCAGCTTACTAGCGGGAGGTCAAGAGACCCAGTACTTC. This encodes CASSLLAGGQETQYF.

The chain joins TRBV6-1 to TRBJ2-3, with D possibly TRBD2 on 5 matching bases. This CDR3 has 15 residues. V gave up 5 bases and J gave up 1 base, with 13 bases separating them. Germline V lookup: CDR1 MNHNS, CDR2 SASEGT. CDR3 nucleotide sequence: TGTGCCAGCAGTCGTCTTCTCGGGGGCACAGATACGCAGTATTTT. It specifies CASSRLLGGTDTQYF.

For the CDR3, the DNA is TGTGCCAGCAGCTGGGGGACAGTTGCAACTAATGAAAAACTGTTTTTT. Translated: CASSWGTVATNEKLFF. The chain joins TRBV7-9 to TRBJ1-4; 7 positions agree with TRBD1. This CDR3 comprises 16 residues. The V gene's germline CDR1 is SEHNR and CDR2 FQNEAQ (reference sequence). Trimming at V came to 4 bases and at J to 0 bases, leaving 5 bases not matched to a gene. Looking up the rest from reference TRBV7-9 and TRBJ1-4 gives the full variable domain: DTGVSQNPRHKITKRGQNVTFRCDPISEHNRLYWYRQTLGQGPEFLTYFQNEAQLEKSRLLSDRFSAERPKGSFSTLEIQRTEQGDSAMYLCASSWGTVATNEKLFFGSGTQLSVL.

V gene TRBV2 combines with J gene TRBJ2-2; 10 bases map to TRBD2. Germline trimming cut 3 bases from V and 2 bases from J; bases unmatched to any gene: 3. The CDR3 has 16 residues. Germline V gene data show CDR1 as SNHLY and CDR2 as FYNNEI. CDR3 sequence (DNA): TGTGCCAGCAGTGATACTAGCGGGGTAAACACCGGGGAGCTGTTTTTT. Amino acid sequence: CASSDTSGVNTGELFF.

The rearrangement uses TRBV25-1 and TRBJ2-1; 11 bases agree with TRBD2. With V trimmed by 1 base and J by 3 bases, 2 bases remained unmatched. Germline-derived CDR1 and CDR2 are MGHDK and SYGVNS. The CDR3 consists of 16 residues. In DNA, the CDR3 is TGTGCCAGCAGTGAATCCGGGACTAGCGGCTACAATGAGCAGTTCTTC. Its protein is CASSESGTSGYNEQFF.

The chain links TRBV18 to TRBJ2-5; D is unresolved. V was shortened by 4 bases and J by 3 bases, with 9 bases between the two germline ends. There are 13 residues in the CDR3. The germline gives CDR1 KGHSH, CDR2 LQKENI. The CDR3 sequence is CASSRRGEETQYF. CDR3 nucleotide sequence: TGTGCCAGCTCACGGCGAGGAGAAGAGACCCAGTACTTC.

V is TRBV6-5 and J is TRBJ2-2; D might be TRBD2 (6 bases). CDR1 MNHEY and CDR2 SVGAGI come from the germline V gene. V was trimmed by 7 bases and J by 14 bases, leaving 14 bases between them. The CDR3 sequence is 11 residues long. The CDR3 here is CASKRASELFF. CDR3 DNA sequence: TGTGCCAGCAAGAGGGCTAGCGAACTGTTTTTT.

The J gene is TRBJ1-3, the V gene TRBV6-6, with TRBD1 matching over 9 bases. This CDR3 is 14 amino acids long. Per the germline V gene, CDR1 is MNHNY and CDR2 is SVGAGI (reference sequence). The V segment lost 5 bases and the J segment 6 bases; nucleotides outside the gene matches: 5. CDR3: CASSPDRGTNTIYF. The CDR3 DNA reads as TGTGCCAGCAGTCCGGACAGGGGAACAAACACCATATATTTT.

This rearrangement joins TRBV19 to TRBJ2-1; perhaps TRBD2 as D (6 bases). The CDR3 covers 17 residues. The V end lost 1 base, the J end lost 4 bases, and 17 bases lay between the germline ends. CDR1 is LNHDA, CDR2 SQIVND, per germline (reference sequence). The CDR3 coding sequence is TGTGCCAGTAGTATAGTTGGCGGGGCACAACCGTACAATGAGCAGTTCTTC. Its protein product is CASSIVGGAQPYNEQFF.

The V gene is TRBV30, the J gene TRBJ2-6; D gene ambiguous. The CDR3 totals 14 residues. V was pared by 1 base and J by 0 bases, with 4 bases between. The V gene's germline CDR1 is GTSNPN and CDR2 SVGIG (reference sequence). CDR3 in amino acids: CAWSATSGANVLTF. CDR3 in DNA: TGTGCCTGGAGTGCAACCTCTGGGGCCAACGTCCTGACTTTC.

This clone was counted between two and nine times. The chain combines TRBV2 with TRBJ1-2; TRBD1 agrees at 7 bases. Germline CDR1 is SNHLY and CDR2 is FYNNEI. Trimming removed 6 bases from V and 5 bases from J; junction bases left unmatched: 9. This CDR3 is 14 amino acids long. The CDR3 DNA reads as TGTGCCAGCAGGAGTACCGGGACAGTGTATGGCTACACCTTC. Translation gives CASRSTGTVYGYTF.

This chain connects TRBV2 to TRBJ1-5; 7 nucleotides agree with TRBD1. With 4 bases clipped from V and 3 bases from J, the junction kept 3 bases outside the gene matches. This CDR3 has 14 amino acids. Germline CDR1 reads SNHLY; CDR2 reads FYNNEI. This chain's CDR3 is CASSGDSDNQPQHF. In DNA, the CDR3 is TGTGCCAGCAGTGGGGACAGCGACAATCAGCCCCAGCATTTT.

In DNA form, the CDR3 reads TGCAGAGTTGGGCGCGATACGCAGTATTTT. Amino acids: CRVGRDTQYF. The chain recombines TRBV20-1 with TRBJ2-3, with unresolved D. Germline lookup yields CDR1 DFQATT and CDR2 SNEGSKA (reference sequence). This CDR3 region has 10 residues.

On this clone: Distinct nucleotide sequences in the sample also encode this CDR3. The V call is TRBV4-1, the J call TRBJ1-2; D is unclear. This CDR3 has 13 amino acids. V dropped 3 bases and J dropped 0 bases, with 5 bases sitting between them. CDR1 and CDR2 (germline): MGHRA, YSYEKL. The CDR3 sequence is CASSQGTNYGYTF. In DNA form, the CDR3 reads TGCGCCAGCAGCCAGGGCACTAACTATGGCTACACCTTC.

Here the CDR3 reads CASSLASGGSYEQYF. CDR3 bases: TGCGCCAGCAGCTTGGCGTCAGGGGGAAGTTACGAGCAGTACTTC. This chain joins TRBV5-1 and TRBJ2-7; 7 nucleotides match TRBD1. CDR3 length: 15 residues. Per the germline V gene, CDR1 is SGHRS and CDR2 is YFSETQ. J was trimmed by 4 bases and V by 0 bases; bases with no gene match: 7.

The rearrangement uses TRBV30 and TRBJ1-2, with a possible D match to TRBD1 (5 bases). In germline, CDR1 is GTSNPN, CDR2 SVGIG (reference sequence). V lost 3 bases and J 4 bases, leaving 12 bases between the germline ends. The CDR3 contains 13 residues. The CDR3 spells CAWRWGMGYGYTF. In nucleotides, the CDR3 is TGTGCCTGGAGGTGGGGGATGGGCTATGGCTACACCTTC.

The V call is TRBV25-1, the J call TRBJ2-5; D unclear. Trimming cost V 4 bases and J 3 bases, with 15 bases left between them. The CDR3 is 15 residues long. Germline V gene sequence: CDR1 MGHDK, CDR2 SYGVNS. This CDR3 reads CASSVSSDAEETQYF. The CDR3 nucleotides read TGTGCCAGCAGTGTCTCCTCCGACGCAGAAGAGACCCAGTACTTC. Using reference TRBV25-1 and TRBJ2-5 for the parts outside the CDR3, the full variable domain is EADIYQTPRYLVIGTGKKITLECSQTMGHDKMYWYQQDPGMELHLIHYSYGVNSTEKGDLSSESTVSRIRTEHFPLTLESARPSHTSQYLCASSVSSDAEETQYFGPGTRLLVL.

This clone was observed a handful of times. The rearrangement links TRBV4-1 to TRBJ2-7; D ambiguous. In germline, CDR1 is MGHRA, CDR2 YSYEKL. V lost 0 bases and J lost 5, with 14 bases in between. This CDR3 comprises 15 residues. The CDR3 sequence: CASSQDFPAPDEQYF. The CDR3 DNA reads TGCGCCAGCAGCCAAGATTTCCCGGCCCCTGACGAGCAGTACTTC.